These 14 T cell receptor beta chains were all obtained from the same sample, sequenced in a study of control samples from healthy donors and cancer patients. The assay was immunoSEQ multiplex PCR, and TCRdb's table has in-frame clones only and misses some. The table shows some 100,000 clones, with roughly 87% occurring only once. Sequencing input: blood. Source of these receptors: a woman in her forties or fifties in good health.

V and J are TRBV7-8 and TRBJ1-1; D perhaps matches TRBD1 (5 bases). This CDR3 has 11 amino acids. The V and J ends lost 8 bases and 10 bases respectively, with 14 bases between them. The germline CDR1 and CDR2 sequences are SGHVS and FQNEAQ. The CDR3 spells CASLQGTGAFF. CDR3 bases: TGTGCCAGCCTTCAGGGTACCGGAGCTTTCTTT.

The chain has TRBV10-3 and TRBJ2-7, with D tentatively TRBD2 (6 bases). This CDR3 has 11 amino acids. Looked up from germline, CDR1 is ENHRY and CDR2 is SYGVKD. V was cut by 10 bases and J by 5 bases, with 12 bases left in between. CDR3 coding DNA: TGTGCCACAAGAACGGGAGACGAGCAGTACGTC. It translates to CATRTGDEQYV.

The chain couples TRBV7-3 to TRBJ1-1; 7 positions agree with TRBD1. Trimming cost V 1 base and J 1 base; bases outside gene matches: 3. Germline V gene data show CDR1 as SGHTA and CDR2 as FQGTGA. This CDR3 is 15 amino acids long. CDR3 coding DNA: TGTGCCAGCAGCTTAATCGGACAGGAGAACACTGAAGCTTTCTTT. Encoded protein: CASSLIGQENTEAFF. The variable domain in full, with the rest retrieved from reference TRBV7-3 and TRBJ1-1, is GAGVSQTPSNKVTEKGKYVELRCDPISGHTALYWYRQSLGQGPEFLIYFQGTGAADDSGLPNDRFFAVRPEGSVSTLKIQRTERGDSAVYLCASSLIGQENTEAFFGQGTRLTVV.

This chain connects TRBV10-2 to TRBJ1-6, with D tentatively TRBD1 (5 bases). V was clipped by 10 bases and J by 10 bases, with 17 bases between them. Germline V gives CDR1 WSHSY, CDR2 SAAADI. The CDR3 loop spans 13 amino acids. DNA of the CDR3: TGCGCCACCGCGGTGGGGACGGAATCACCCCTCCACTTT. As protein: CATAVGTESPLHF.

The chain is built from TRBV27 and TRBJ1-1; possibly TRBD1 for D (5 bases). Trimming shortened V by 5 bases and J by 4 bases, and 11 bases separated the two germline ends. Germline CDR1 and CDR2: MNHEY and SMNVEV (reference sequence). CDR3 length: 13 amino acids. The CDR3: CASSPGRFTEAFF. In nucleotides, the CDR3 is TGTGCCAGCAGTCCGGGACGGTTCACTGAAGCTTTCTTT.

The chain couples TRBV11-2 to TRBJ1-2, with TRBD1 matching over 8 bases. The CDR3 has 15 residues. Unmatched junction bases numbered 7, after V lost 2 bases and J lost 5 bases. Germline assignment: CDR1 SGHAT and CDR2 FQNNGV. Written as DNA, the CDR3 is TGTGCCAGCAGCTTACCACCCGGACAGGGATATGGCTACACCTTC. This gives the protein CASSLPPGQGYGYTF.

This chain joins TRBV19 and TRBJ1-2; D gene unclear. Trimming shortened V by 6 bases and J by 4 bases, and 15 bases separated the two germline ends. This CDR3 is 14 amino acids long. Germline V CDR1 and CDR2: LNHDA, SQIVND (reference sequence). In DNA, the CDR3 is TGTGCCAGTAGAGACCGCGTTGGGCCCTATGGCTACACCTTC. Translating gives CASRDRVGPYGYTF.

The chain has TRBV20-1 and TRBJ1-1; TRBD1 matches at 12 bases. CDR3 length: 15 residues. Germline loops: CDR1 DFQATT, CDR2 SNEGSKA (reference sequence). V lost 3 bases, J lost 6 bases, and 8 bases stayed unmatched. For the CDR3, the DNA is TGCAGTGCTAGTTCCCCTGGGACAGGGGGCCCTGAAGCTTTCTTT. Translation gives CSASSPGTGGPEAFF.

The V and J genes are TRBV6-5 and TRBJ1-4; TRBD1 aligns across 7 bases. CDR1 is MNHEY, CDR2 SVGAGI, per germline. Trimming at V came to 2 bases and at J to 7 bases, leaving 7 bases not matched to a gene. CDR3 length: 15 residues. The CDR3 coding sequence is TGTGCCAGCAGTTACGTCTCAAGGGGGCCTGAAAAACTGTTTTTT. This translates into CASSYVSRGPEKLFF.

The V call is TRBV10-1, the J call TRBJ2-2; D is unresolved. The CDR3 covers 16 residues. With 0 bases removed from V and 2 bases from J, the gap between germline ends came to 10 bases. The germline gives CDR1 WNHNN, CDR2 SYGVQD (reference sequence). The CDR3 coding sequence is TGCGCCAGCAGTGAGTCGGGATCGCCAAACACCGGGGAGCTGTTTTTT. Protein product: CASSESGSPNTGELFF.

This clone appeared a few times. The chain carries TRBV3-1 (or the pseudogene TRBV3-2) and TRBJ2-7; TRBD2 matches 10 bases. Germline trimming cut 3 bases from V and 4 bases from J; bases unmatched to any gene: 12. Germline CDR1 and CDR2: LGHDT and YNNKEL (reference sequence). CDR3 size: 17 residues. CDR3 nucleotides: TGTGCCAGCAGCCATGAAGGGGCAACTAGCGGGGTATACGAGCAGTACTTC. Residues: CASSHEGATSGVYEQYF.

The chain is built from TRBV3-1 (or the pseudogene TRBV3-2) and TRBJ2-5; tentatively, D is TRBD2 (7 bases). The CDR3 has 16 residues. Trimming took off 2 bases at V and 5 bases at J, with 18 bases between the two ends. Looked up from germline, CDR1 is LGHDT and CDR2 is YNNKEL (reference sequence). As DNA, the CDR3 is TGTGCCAGCAGCCAACTAAATATAGGGGGGGTTGAGACCCAGTACTTC. It yields the protein CASSQLNIGGVETQYF.

CDR3 in DNA: TGTGCCAGCAGTACTGACAGGGGGGCCAATCAGCCCCAGCATTTT. It is translated as CASSTDRGANQPQHF. The genes are TRBV6-5 and TRBJ1-5; TRBD1 matches at 9 bases. Germline values: CDR1 MNHEY, CDR2 SVGAGI. There are 15 residues in the CDR3. V shed 5 bases and J 3 bases; nucleotides not matched to a gene: 5.

This clone appeared a single time. The chain employs TRBV6-4 and TRBJ2-1, with D perhaps TRBD1 (5 bases). Trimming shortened V by 2 bases and J by 8 bases, and 10 bases separated the two germline ends. CDR3 length equals 13 residues. The germline V gene encodes CDR1 MRHNA and CDR2 SNTAGT. CDR3 bases: TGTGCCAGCAGTGACGAAAAAGGGGATGAGCAGTTCTTC. It specifies CASSDEKGDEQFF.